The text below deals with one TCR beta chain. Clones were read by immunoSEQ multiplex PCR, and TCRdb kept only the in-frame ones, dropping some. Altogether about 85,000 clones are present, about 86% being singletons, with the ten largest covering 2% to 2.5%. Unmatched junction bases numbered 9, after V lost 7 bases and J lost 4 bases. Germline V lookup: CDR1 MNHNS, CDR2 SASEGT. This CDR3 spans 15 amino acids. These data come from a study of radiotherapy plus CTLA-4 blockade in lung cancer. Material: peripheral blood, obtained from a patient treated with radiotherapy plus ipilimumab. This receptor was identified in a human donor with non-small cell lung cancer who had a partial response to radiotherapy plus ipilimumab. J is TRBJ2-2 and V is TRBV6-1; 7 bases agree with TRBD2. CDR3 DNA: TGTGCCAGCAAGAAAGCGGGGCACATCACCGGGGAGCTGTTTTTT. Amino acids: CASKKAGHITGELFF.